This T cell receptor (beta chain) emerged from a study of T cell clonality in common variable immunodeficiency. Study-level findings and limits: T cell subpopulation sequencing would be needed to explain CVID clonality.

Sequencing input was equivalent genomic DNA from CVID and controls. Method: immunoSEQ multiplex PCR; TCRdb's copy keeps in-frame clones and lacks some. There are over 35,000 clones in the sample, none observed a single time. Caucasian heritage predominated among both patients and controls. This clone came up many times. Its target is not known. Sequencing ends 3 residues short of the CDR3 end; the germline J gene provides the rest. The ends were cut back, 4 bases at V and 6 bases at J, with 13 bases in the middle. In germline, CDR1 is LNHDA, CDR2 SQIVND (reference sequence). The CDR3 loop spans 13 amino acids.

The chain recombines TRBV19 with TRBJ2-7; a possible D gene is TRBD2 (6 bases). The origin of this receptor is a person aged 18 to 75 in good health. Material for sequencing was peripheral blood mononuclear cells. The sequenced part of the CDR3 DNA is TGTGCCAGTAGTAGGGACTTGCCTTCCGAG. Translated, it gives CASSRDLPSE. The whole CDR3 reads CASSRDLPSEQYF.